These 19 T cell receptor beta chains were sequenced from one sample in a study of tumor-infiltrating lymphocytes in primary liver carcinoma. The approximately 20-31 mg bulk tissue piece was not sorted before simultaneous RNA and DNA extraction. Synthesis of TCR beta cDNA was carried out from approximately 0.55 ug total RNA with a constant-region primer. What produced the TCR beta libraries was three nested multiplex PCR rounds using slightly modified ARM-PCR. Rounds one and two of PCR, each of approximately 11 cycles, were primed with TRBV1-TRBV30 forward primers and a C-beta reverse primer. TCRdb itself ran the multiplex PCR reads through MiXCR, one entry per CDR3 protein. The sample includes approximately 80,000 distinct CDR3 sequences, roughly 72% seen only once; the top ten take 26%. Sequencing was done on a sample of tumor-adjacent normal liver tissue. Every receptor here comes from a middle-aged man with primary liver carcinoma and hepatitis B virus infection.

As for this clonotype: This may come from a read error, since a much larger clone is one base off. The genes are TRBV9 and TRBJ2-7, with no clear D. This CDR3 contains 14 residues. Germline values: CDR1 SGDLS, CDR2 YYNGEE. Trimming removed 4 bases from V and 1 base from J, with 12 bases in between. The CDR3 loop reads CASSLEVGSYEQYF. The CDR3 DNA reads TGTGCCAGCAGCCTAGAGGTGGGTTCCTACGAGCAGTACTTC.

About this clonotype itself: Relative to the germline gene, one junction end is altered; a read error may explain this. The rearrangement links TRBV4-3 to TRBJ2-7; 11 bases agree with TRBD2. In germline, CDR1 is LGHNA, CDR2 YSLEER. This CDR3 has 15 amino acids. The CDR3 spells CTSSQELAGGREQYF. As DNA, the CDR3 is TGCACCAGCAGCCAAGAGCTAGCGGGAGGTCGCGAGCAGTACTTC.

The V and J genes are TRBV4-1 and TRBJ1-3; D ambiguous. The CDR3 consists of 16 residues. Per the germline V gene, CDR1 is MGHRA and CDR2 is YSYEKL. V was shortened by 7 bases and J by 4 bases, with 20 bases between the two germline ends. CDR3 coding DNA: TGCGCCAGCAACACCCGACACGACTTCTCAGGAAACACCATATATTTT. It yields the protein CASNTRHDFSGNTIYF.

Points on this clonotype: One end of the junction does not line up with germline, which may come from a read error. The CDR3 is CAISQGTRVDYGYTF. Here the CDR3 DNA reads TGCGCCATCAGCCAAGGGACCAGGGTGGACTATGGCTACACCTTC. The rearrangement uses TRBV4-3 and TRBJ1-2; D is possibly TRBD1 (5 bases). CDR3 size: 15 residues. Germline lookup yields CDR1 LGHNA and CDR2 YSLEER.

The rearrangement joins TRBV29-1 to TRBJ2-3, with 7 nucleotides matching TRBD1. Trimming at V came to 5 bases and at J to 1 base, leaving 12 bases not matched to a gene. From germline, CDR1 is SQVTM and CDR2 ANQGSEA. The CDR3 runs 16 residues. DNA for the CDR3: TGCAGCGTTAGGAAGAGCTGGGACAGTTGCACAGATACGCAGTATTTT. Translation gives CSVRKSWDSCTDTQYF.

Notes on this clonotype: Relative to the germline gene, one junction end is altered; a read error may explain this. The CDR3 sequence is CASIGTGTYTDTQYF. For the CDR3, the DNA is TGTGCCAGCATAGGGACCGGTACCTACACAGATACACAGTATTTT. This chain uses TRBV5-5 with TRBJ2-3; the D call may be TRBD1 or TRBD2 (5 bases each). CDR1 is SGHKS and CDR2 is YYEKEE in the germline V gene (reference sequence). The CDR3 is made up of 15 amino acids.

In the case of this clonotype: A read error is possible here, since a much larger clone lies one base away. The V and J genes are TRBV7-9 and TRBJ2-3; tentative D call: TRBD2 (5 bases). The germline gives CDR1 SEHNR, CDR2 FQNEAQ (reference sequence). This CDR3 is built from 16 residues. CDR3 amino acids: CASSLPLDSSIDTQYF. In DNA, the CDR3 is TGTGCCAGCAGCTTACCACTGGATTCTAGCATAGATACGCAGTATTTT. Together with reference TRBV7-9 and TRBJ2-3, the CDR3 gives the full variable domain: DTGVSQNPRHKITKRGQNVTFRCDPISEHNRLYWYRQTLGQGPEFLTYFQNEAQLEKSRLLSDRFSAERPKGSFSTLEIQRTEQGDSAMYLCASSLPLDSSIDTQYFGPGTRLTVL.

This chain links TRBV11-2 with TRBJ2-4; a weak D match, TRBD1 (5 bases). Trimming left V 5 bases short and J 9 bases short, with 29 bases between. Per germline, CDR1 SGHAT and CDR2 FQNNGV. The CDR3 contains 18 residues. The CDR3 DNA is TGTGCCAGCAGCCCAACTGGGGCTTCCACGGTGGTCAAAGCCATTCAGTACTTC. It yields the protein CASSPTGASTVVKAIQYF.

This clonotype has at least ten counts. The chain's CDR3 is CASSPSWTSLAAFGDTQYF. As DNA, the CDR3 is TGTGCCAGCAGCCCCAGTTGGACTAGCCTAGCGGCCTTTGGAGATACCCAGTACTTC. This chain connects TRBV4-2 to TRBJ2-5, with 8 positions matching TRBD2. This CDR3 region has 19 residues. V lost 4 bases to trimming and J lost 8 bases; unmatched junction nucleotides: 24. The germline gives CDR1 LGHNA, CDR2 YNFKEQ.

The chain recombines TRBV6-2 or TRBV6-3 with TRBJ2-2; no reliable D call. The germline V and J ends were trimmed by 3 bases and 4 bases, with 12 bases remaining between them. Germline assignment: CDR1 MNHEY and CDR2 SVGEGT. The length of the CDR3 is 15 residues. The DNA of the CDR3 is TGTGCCAGCAGTTATACACCTGAGAGCACCGGGGAGCTGTTTTTT. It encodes CASSYTPESTGELFF.

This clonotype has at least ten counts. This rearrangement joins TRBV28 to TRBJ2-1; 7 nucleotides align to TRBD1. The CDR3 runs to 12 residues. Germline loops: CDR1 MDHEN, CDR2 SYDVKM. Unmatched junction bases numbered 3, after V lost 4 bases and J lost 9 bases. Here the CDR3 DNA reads TGTGCCAGCAGTTCACAGGGGATTGAGCAGTTCTTC. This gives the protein CASSSQGIEQFF.

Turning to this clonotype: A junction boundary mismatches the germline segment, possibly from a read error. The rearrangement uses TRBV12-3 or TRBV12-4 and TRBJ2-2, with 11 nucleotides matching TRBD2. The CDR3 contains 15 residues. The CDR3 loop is CASSGLAGTTGDLFF. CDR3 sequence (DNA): TGTGCCAGCAGTGGACTAGCGGGTACCACCGGGGATCTGTTTTTT.

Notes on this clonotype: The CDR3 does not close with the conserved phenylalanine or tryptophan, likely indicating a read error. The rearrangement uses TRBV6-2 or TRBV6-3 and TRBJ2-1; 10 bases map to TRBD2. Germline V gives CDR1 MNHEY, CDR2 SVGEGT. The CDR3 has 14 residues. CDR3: CASSGTSDYDEQFL. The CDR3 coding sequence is TGTGCCAGCAGCGGGACTAGCGACTACGATGAGCAGTTCCTC.

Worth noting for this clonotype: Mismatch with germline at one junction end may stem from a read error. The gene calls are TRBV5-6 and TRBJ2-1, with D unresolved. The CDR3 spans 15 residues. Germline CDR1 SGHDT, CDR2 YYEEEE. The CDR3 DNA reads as TGTACCAGCTCCAGGTCCAACACTCAAGGGTGGGAGCAGTTCTTC. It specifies CTSSRSNTQGWEQFF. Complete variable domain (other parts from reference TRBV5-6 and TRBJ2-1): DAGVTQSPTHLIKTRGQQVTLRCSPKSGHDTVSWYQQALGQGPQFIFQYYEEEERQRGNFPDRFSGHQFPNYSSELNVNALLLGDSALYLCTSSRSNTQGWEQFFGPGTRLTVL.

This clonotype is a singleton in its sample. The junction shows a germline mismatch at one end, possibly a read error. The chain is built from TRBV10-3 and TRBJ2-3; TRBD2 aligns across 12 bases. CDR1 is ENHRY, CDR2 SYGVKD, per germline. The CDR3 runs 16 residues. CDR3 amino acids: CAISELGTSGPDTQYF. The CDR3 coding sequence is TGTGCCATCAGTGAGTTAGGGACTAGCGGGCCAGATACTCAGTATTTT.

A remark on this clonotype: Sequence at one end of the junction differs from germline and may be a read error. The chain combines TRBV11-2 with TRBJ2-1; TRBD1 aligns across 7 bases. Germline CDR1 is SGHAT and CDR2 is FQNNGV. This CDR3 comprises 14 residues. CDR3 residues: CASSSQGEHNEQLF. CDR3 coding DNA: TGCGCCAGCAGCTCTCAGGGGGAACACAATGAGCAGTTGTTC.

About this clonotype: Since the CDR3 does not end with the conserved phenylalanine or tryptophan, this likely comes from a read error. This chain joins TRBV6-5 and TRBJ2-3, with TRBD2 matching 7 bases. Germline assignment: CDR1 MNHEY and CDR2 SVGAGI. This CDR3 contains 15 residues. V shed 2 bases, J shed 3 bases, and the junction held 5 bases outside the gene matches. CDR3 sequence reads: CASSYERGRTDTQYL. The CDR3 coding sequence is TGTGCCAGCAGTTACGAGCGGGGACGTACAGATACGCAGTATCTT.

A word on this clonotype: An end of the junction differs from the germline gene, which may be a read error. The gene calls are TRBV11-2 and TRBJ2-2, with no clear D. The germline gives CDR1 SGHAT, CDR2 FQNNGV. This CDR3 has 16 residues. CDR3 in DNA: TGTACCAGCAGCTTATCCCTAGACCGGGTCACAGGGGAGCTGTTTTTT. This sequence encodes CTSSLSLDRVTGELFF. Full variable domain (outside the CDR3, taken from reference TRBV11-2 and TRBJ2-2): EAGVAQSPRYKIIEKRQSVAFWCNPISGHATLYWYQQILGQGPKLLIQFQNNGVVDDSQLPKDRFSAERLKGVDSTLKIQPAKLEDSAVYLCTSSLSLDRVTGELFFGEGSRLTVL.

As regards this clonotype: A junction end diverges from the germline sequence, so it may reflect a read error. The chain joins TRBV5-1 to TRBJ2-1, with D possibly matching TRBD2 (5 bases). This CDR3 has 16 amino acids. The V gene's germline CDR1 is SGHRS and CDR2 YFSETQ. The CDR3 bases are TGCGTCAACTACCCGGGTTCTAGCCGCTCCTACAATGAGCGGTTCTTC. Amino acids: CVNYPGSSRSYNERFF. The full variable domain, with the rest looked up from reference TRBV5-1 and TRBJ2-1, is KAGVTQTPRYLIKTRGQQVTLSCSPISGHRSVSWYQQTPGQGLQFLFEYFSETQRNKGNFPGRFSGRQFSNSRSEMNVSTLELGDSALYLCVNYPGSSRSYNERFFGPGTRLTVL.